This T cell receptor (beta chain) appears in the sequencing data of a study of beta chain features in type 1 diabetes. Points from the study as a whole: Junctions at VDJ sites from type 1 diabetes patients had fewer insertions and more deletions.

After removal of 1 base from V and 6 bases from J, the junction contained 5 bases not matched to a gene. CDR1 and CDR2 (germline): SQVTM, ANQGSEA. The CDR3 contains 15 residues. The entirety of the isolated RNA underwent reverse transcription, so expressed TCRB transcripts were sequenced. TCRdb's table, derived via immunoSEQ multiplex PCR, lists solely in-frame clones and lacks some. The sample has 200,000 to 300,000 clones, roughly 70% seen once. Sorting with CD45RO/CCR7/CD25/CD127/CD95/CD27 yielded naive, central memory, regulatory and stem-like memory CD4+ cells. Remarks on this clone: Its antigen remains unknown.

The sample taken for sequencing was naive CD4+ T cells from blood. The origin of this receptor is a man aged 25 to 40 in good health. The chain has TRBV29-1 and TRBJ2-7; 14 bases fit TRBD2. The CDR3: CSVEGTSGGTSEQYF. The CDR3 DNA reads TGCAGCGTTGAAGGGACTAGCGGGGGGACAAGCGAGCAGTACTTC.